These 32 T cell receptor beta chains came from one sample sequenced in a study of shared clonotypes between healthy human individuals. Only in-frame clones appear in the TCRdb table, and some are missing; sequencing was by immunoSEQ multiplex PCR. The sample has about 680,000 clones; about 91% are singletons. In the naive CD8 group, cells lacked CD45RO and were positively selected for CCR7, so terminally differentiated effector memory CD45RA+ cells were left out. The material sequenced was naive CD8+ T cells sorted from blood. The receptors were sampled from a man younger than 45 in good health.

The V and J genes are TRBV7-8 and TRBJ1-4; D not resolved. The CDR3 extends over 15 amino acids. V was clipped by 7 bases and J by 3 bases, with 15 bases between them. Germline V gene data show CDR1 as SGHVS and CDR2 as FQNEAQ. CDR3 residues: CASTRRGLANEKLFF. In DNA, the CDR3 is TGTGCCAGCACCCGGAGAGGGTTAGCTAATGAAAAACTGTTTTTT.

The chain links TRBV9 to TRBJ1-1; unclear D gene. V lost 0 bases and J 1 base, leaving 13 bases between the germline ends. This CDR3 is 16 amino acids long. The germline V gene has CDR1 SGDLS and CDR2 YYNGEE. CDR3 amino acids: CASSVDAGSRNTEAFF. As DNA, the CDR3 is TGTGCCAGCAGCGTAGATGCGGGGTCCAGGAACACTGAAGCTTTCTTT.

This clone was seen many times. The V and J genes are TRBV6-5 and TRBJ2-7; 7 bases align to TRBD1. Unmatched junction bases numbered 3, after V lost 6 bases and J lost 4 bases. The CDR3 covers 12 residues. The V gene's germline CDR1 is MNHEY and CDR2 SVGAGI. The CDR3 loop is CASSGTEYEQYF. In DNA, the CDR3 is TGTGCCAGCAGCGGGACAGAGTACGAGCAGTACTTC.

This clone was seen just once. The genes are TRBV7-9 and TRBJ2-1; 9 nucleotides line up with TRBD1. The CDR3 runs 16 residues. After removal of 5 bases from V and 8 bases from J, the junction contained 13 bases not matched to a gene. Per germline, CDR1 SEHNR and CDR2 FQNEAQ (reference sequence). The CDR3 here is CASSPRTGDAWYEQFF. The CDR3 DNA follows: TGTGCCAGCAGCCCAAGGACAGGGGACGCCTGGTATGAGCAGTTCTTC.

This rearrangement joins TRBV7-9 to TRBJ2-3, with D tentatively TRBD1 or TRBD2 (6 bases each). The length of the CDR3 is 17 residues. The V end was cut by 2 bases, the J end by 2 bases, with 17 bases between. Germline assignment: CDR1 SEHNR and CDR2 FQNEAQ (reference sequence). CDR3 residues: CASSLSPGAVVTDTQYF. In DNA, the CDR3 is TGTGCCAGCAGCTTATCTCCGGGGGCGGTGGTCACAGATACGCAGTATTTT.

The chain recombines TRBV11-2 with TRBJ2-7; 7 bases match TRBD1. V was pared by 4 bases and J by 3 bases, with 12 bases of the junction left unmatched. Germline assignment: CDR1 SGHAT and CDR2 FQNNGV. The CDR3 runs 16 residues. CDR3 sequence: CASSSPGQVTFYEQYF. DNA for the CDR3: TGTGCCAGCAGCTCGCCAGGACAGGTAACTTTCTACGAGCAGTACTTC.

The chain couples TRBV7-6 to TRBJ2-3; TRBD2 agrees at 10 bases. Germline trimming cut 4 bases from V and 3 bases from J; bases unmatched to any gene: 7. The germline gives CDR1 SGHVS, CDR2 FNYEAQ. This CDR3 region has 16 residues. The CDR3 DNA follows: TGTGCCAGCAGCTCGTACCAGCGGGAGGGTACAGATACGCAGTATTTT. It translates to CASSSYQREGTDTQYF.

V gene TRBV27 combines with J gene TRBJ2-7, with D perhaps matching TRBD2 (5 bases). V was clipped by 3 bases and J by 0 bases, with 18 bases between them. There are 17 residues in the CDR3. Per the germline V gene, CDR1 is MNHEY and CDR2 is SMNVEV (reference sequence). The CDR3 DNA follows: TGTGCCAGCAGTTTTTGGCCAGCTAGCACGAACTCCTACGAGCAGTACTTC. It codes for CASSFWPASTNSYEQYF.

This clone was found once. This sequence joins TRBV28 and TRBJ2-7; 11 bases align to TRBD1. Germline V CDR1 and CDR2: MDHEN, SYDVKM. The CDR3 covers 15 residues. V lost 8 bases and J lost 6; bases outside the gene matches: 12. The CDR3 loop is CASSSPRDRGIEQYF. DNA for the CDR3: TGTGCCAGCTCCTCACCCCGGGACAGGGGGATCGAGCAGTACTTC. Filled out from reference TRBV28 and TRBJ2-7, the complete variable domain reads DVKVTQSSRYLVKRTGEKVFLECVQDMDHENMFWYRQDPGLGLRLIYFSYDVKMKEKGDIPEGYSVSREKKERFSLILESASTNQTSMYLCASSSPRDRGIEQYFGPGTRLTVT.

This clone has a single count. V and J are TRBV7-3 and TRBJ2-7; D not resolved. The CDR3 is 15 residues long. Germline V gene lookup returns CDR1 SGHTA and CDR2 FQGTGA. The ends were cut back, 6 bases at V and 1 base at J, with 16 bases in the middle. Here the CDR3 reads CASSSLGGGSYEQYF. CDR3 DNA: TGTGCCAGCAGTTCACTCGGCGGCGGTTCCTACGAGCAGTACTTC.

This rearrangement joins TRBV2 to TRBJ2-7, with 7 bases that match TRBD1. J lost 0 bases, V lost 10 bases, and 6 bases had no gene match. The germline gives CDR1 SNHLY, CDR2 FYNNEI. The CDR3 loop spans 13 amino acids. The CDR3 here is CATRDSSSYEQYF. The CDR3 DNA reads TGTGCCACGAGGGACAGCTCCTCCTACGAGCAGTACTTC.

The J gene is TRBJ2-7, the V gene TRBV7-6; TRBD2 might be the D (6 bases). CDR1 and CDR2 (germline): SGHVS, FNYEAQ. The CDR3 contains 15 residues. Between the trimmed V and J ends, which lost 5 bases and 5 bases, there was a span of 19 bases. In nucleotides, the CDR3 is TGTGCCAGCAGCCACCGCGTGGAGGGATTCGACGAGCAGTACTTC. Its translation is CASSHRVEGFDEQYF.

V usage is TRBV7-8 and J usage is TRBJ2-1; 12 bases map to TRBD2. The CDR3 consists of 16 residues. Unmatched junction bases numbered 8, after V lost 3 bases and J lost 8 bases. The V gene's germline CDR1 is SGHVS and CDR2 FQNEAQ. The DNA for the CDR3 is TGTGCCAGCAGCTTCCCGACTAGCGGGAGTGTAGATGAGCAGTTCTTC. It encodes CASSFPTSGSVDEQFF. Looking up the rest from reference TRBV7-8 and TRBJ2-1 gives the full variable domain: GAGVSQSPRYKVAKRGQDVALRCDPISGHVSLFWYQQALGQGPEFLTYFQNEAQLDKSGLPSDRFFAERPEGSVSTLKIQRTQQEDSAVYLCASSFPTSGSVDEQFFGPGTRLTVL.

V is TRBV27 and J is TRBJ2-7, with 11 positions matching TRBD2. The CDR3 runs to 15 residues. Germline CDR1 and CDR2: MNHEY and SMNVEV (reference sequence). V lost 3 bases to trimming and J lost 3 bases; unmatched junction nucleotides: 4. The CDR3 coding sequence is TGTGCCAGCAGTTTCACTAGCGGGAGCATCTACGAGCAGTACTTC. Amino acids: CASSFTSGSIYEQYF.

The gene calls are TRBV7-2 and TRBJ2-7; TRBD2 agrees at 7 bases. Per the germline V gene, CDR1 is SGHTA and CDR2 is FQGNSA. With 4 bases clipped from V and 1 base from J, the junction kept 7 bases outside the gene matches. The CDR3 sequence is 15 residues long. The CDR3: CASSSVTGGSYEQYF. The CDR3 region has the DNA TGTGCCAGCAGCTCCGTGACGGGAGGTTCCTACGAGCAGTACTTC.

The CDR3 region is CASSSEDFAYEQYF. The CDR3 DNA reads as TGTGCCAGCAGCTCCGAGGACTTTGCGTACGAGCAGTACTTC. The chain joins TRBV13 to TRBJ2-7; possibly TRBD2 for D (5 bases). V dropped 4 bases and J dropped 4 bases, with 14 bases sitting between them. The CDR3 extends over 14 amino acids. Germline values: CDR1 PRHDT, CDR2 FYEKMQ (reference sequence).

The chain carries TRBV27 and TRBJ2-7, with a tentative D call TRBD2 (5 bases). The CDR3 is 14 residues long. V was pared by 4 bases and J by 0 bases, with 10 bases between. Germline V gene data show CDR1 as MNHEY and CDR2 as SMNVEV (reference sequence). CDR3 residues: CASSSFRDSYEQYF. CDR3 DNA sequence: TGTGCCAGCAGTTCCTTCCGGGACTCCTACGAGCAGTACTTC.

V gene TRBV1 combines with J gene TRBJ2-6; TRBD1 is the table's D call and was not checked against the DNA. TRBV1 is deemed a pseudogene. The CDR3 consists of 16 residues. CDR3 amino acids: CTSSGCAQSRANVLTF. As DNA, the CDR3 is TGCACCAGCAGTGGTTGTGCACAAAGTCGGGCCAACGTCCTGACTTTC.

There are a few counts of this clone. V gene TRBV6-1 combines with J gene TRBJ1-1, with D unresolved. The germline V gene has CDR1 MNHNS and CDR2 SASEGT. Trimming pared 0 bases from V and 4 bases from J, leaving 15 bases between. This CDR3 spans 16 amino acids. The DNA for the CDR3 is TGTGCCAGCAGTGAAGCCGCCCTCACCGGGAGCACTGAAGCTTTCTTT. As protein: CASSEAALTGSTEAFF.

The chain employs TRBV19 and TRBJ1-1; 7 nucleotides line up with TRBD1. Trimming removed 5 bases from V and 4 bases from J; junction bases left unmatched: 7. From germline, CDR1 is LNHDA and CDR2 SQIVND (reference sequence). The CDR3 consists of 14 residues. CDR3 protein: CASSFGRGTTEAFF. The CDR3 coding sequence is TGTGCCAGTAGTTTCGGCAGGGGGACCACTGAAGCTTTCTTT.

This clone was counted a single time. J is TRBJ1-1 and V is TRBV28; possibly TRBD1 for D (6 bases). CDR1 and CDR2 (germline): MDHEN, SYDVKM. The length of the CDR3 is 13 residues. V was trimmed by 3 bases and J by 7 bases, leaving 12 bases between them. DNA of the CDR3: TGTGCCAGCAGTTTTGAAGGGGGAGGTGAAGCTTTCTTT. Translation gives CASSFEGGGEAFF.

The chain recombines TRBV6-5 with TRBJ2-7; unclear D gene. CDR1 MNHEY and CDR2 SVGAGI come from the germline V gene. The CDR3 runs 16 residues. With 3 bases removed from V and 0 bases from J, the gap between germline ends came to 15 bases. The CDR3 is CASSYGADPSSYEQYF. The CDR3 DNA follows: TGTGCCAGCAGTTATGGCGCGGACCCCTCCTCCTACGAGCAGTACTTC.

The chain combines TRBV4-1 with TRBJ2-7, with 8 bases matching TRBD1. Germline V gives CDR1 MGHRA, CDR2 YSYEKL. The CDR3 length is 15 residues. The junction had 3 bases not matched to a gene; V was cut back by 0 bases and J by 2 bases. The CDR3 loop is CASSQEPTGAYEQYF. The CDR3 nucleotides are TGCGCCAGCAGCCAAGAACCGACAGGGGCCTACGAGCAGTACTTC.

The genes are TRBV25-1 and TRBJ2-7, with TRBD2 matching over 13 bases. This CDR3 contains 15 residues. The V segment lost 3 bases and the J segment 7 bases; nucleotides outside the gene matches: 6. Germline V gives CDR1 MGHDK, CDR2 SYGVNS. The CDR3 reads CASSDTSGRAREQYF. The DNA for the CDR3 is TGTGCCAGCAGTGACACTAGCGGGAGGGCCAGGGAGCAGTACTTC.

The chain carries TRBV6-5 and TRBJ1-2, with no clear D. Germline CDR1 is MNHEY and CDR2 is SVGAGI. The CDR3 contains 13 residues. The V end was cut by 8 bases, the J end by 5 bases, with 15 bases between. CDR3 DNA: TGTGCCAGCGGGAAGGGCGCGGGGTATGGCTACACCTTC. Its translation is CASGKGAGYGYTF.

The gene calls are TRBV7-9 and TRBJ1-1, with 10 bases matching TRBD1. Germline V CDR1 and CDR2: SEHNR, FQNEAQ (reference sequence). The CDR3 is made up of 17 amino acids. V was clipped by 2 bases and J by 3 bases; unmatched bases: 9. CDR3 sequence reads: CASSLFGTGDRDTEAFF. CDR3 in DNA: TGTGCCAGCAGCTTATTTGGGACAGGGGATCGGGACACTGAAGCTTTCTTT. Full variable domain (remainder filled in from reference TRBV7-9 and TRBJ1-1): DTGVSQNPRHKITKRGQNVTFRCDPISEHNRLYWYRQTLGQGPEFLTYFQNEAQLEKSRLLSDRFSAERPKGSFSTLEIQRTEQGDSAMYLCASSLFGTGDRDTEAFFGQGTRLTVV.

The J gene is TRBJ2-7, the V gene TRBV6-5; possible D gene TRBD1, 6 bases. V was cut by 6 bases and J by 1 base, with 13 bases left in between. In germline, CDR1 is MNHEY, CDR2 SVGAGI. The CDR3 is 14 residues long. The CDR3 DNA reads TGTGCCAGCAGCTGGACAGAGGCTTCCTACGAGCAGTACTTC. Amino acids: CASSWTEASYEQYF.

The rearrangement links TRBV7-9 to TRBJ2-7; weak D call: TRBD1 (6 bases). V was trimmed by 5 bases and J by 1 base, leaving 27 bases between them. Germline-derived CDR1 and CDR2 are SEHNR and FQNEAQ (reference sequence). The CDR3 consists of 19 residues. CDR3 residues: CASSTVTGRDARFSYEQYF. CDR3 DNA: TGTGCCAGCAGCACGGTGACAGGTCGTGACGCCCGTTTTTCCTACGAGCAGTACTTC.

With regard to this clone: One end of the junction does not line up with germline, which may come from a read error. This chain joins TRBV7-7 and TRBJ2-1, with D perhaps matching TRBD1 (7 bases). CDR3 length: 13 residues. Germline-derived CDR1 and CDR2 are SSHAT and FNYEAQ (reference sequence). CDR3 DNA: TGTGCTAGCAGCCCCAGGGGGGACAATGAGCAGTTCTTC. Encoded protein: CASSPRGDNEQFF.

This clone was found once. The CDR3 nucleotides read TGTGCCAGCAGCTTAGGAGGTGGAACTAACTATGGCTACACCTTC. Translated: CASSLGGGTNYGYTF. The chain joins TRBV7-9 to TRBJ1-2; no firm D call. The V gene's germline CDR1 is SEHNR and CDR2 FQNEAQ (reference sequence). Trimming shortened V by 1 base and J by 0 bases, and 9 bases separated the two germline ends. There are 15 residues in the CDR3.

The V call is TRBV7-9, the J call TRBJ2-7, with a weak D call TRBD2 (6 bases). CDR3 length: 15 residues. The germline CDR1 and CDR2 sequences are SEHNR and FQNEAQ (reference sequence). Trimming cost V 3 bases and J 0 bases, with 12 bases left between them. This CDR3 reads CASSFSGGPSYEQYF. For the CDR3, the DNA is TGTGCCAGCAGCTTTAGCGGAGGCCCCTCCTACGAGCAGTACTTC.

The rearrangement uses TRBV6-1 and TRBJ2-1; D not resolved. Germline loops: CDR1 MNHNS, CDR2 SASEGT. Trimming stripped 3 bases from V and 11 bases from J, with 11 bases between. The CDR3 covers 12 residues. CDR3: CASSDLSGQQFF. The CDR3 DNA follows: TGTGCCAGCAGTGATCTGTCCGGGCAGCAGTTCTTC.